A selection of T cell receptor beta chains follows, all from one sample in a study of post-analysis software for immune sequencing data. TCRdb fed the PCR reads into MiXCR, producing one record per CDR3 protein. The sample lists approximately 180,000 distinct CDR3 sequences; 30% were seen once. The sample was blood. The receptors were gathered from a girl aged 10-17 years with multiple sclerosis. Each CDR3 is given with its conserved first and last residue. A D gene is named only where the DNA matches it firmly. Clone size is not always given. Where it is, it says once, few, many or a class for expanded clones.

TRBV19,TRBJ2-5,NA,NA,CASKEVGSPHGTQYF,TGTGCCAGTAAGGAAGTCGGCAGCCCCCATGGGACCCAGTACTTC
TRBV29-1,TRBJ1-4,NA,few,CSVDPGRGEKLFF,TGCAGCGTTGATCCAGGGAGGGGTGAAAAACTGTTTTTT
TRBV18,TRBJ1-5,NA,few,CASSQNPQGSNQPQHF,TGTGCCAGCTCACAGAACCCACAGGGTAGCAATCAGCCCCAGCATTTT
TRBV7-2,TRBJ2-5,TRBD2,many,CASSLGTSGRETQYF,TGTGCCAGCAGCTTAGGTACTAGCGGGAGAGAGACCCAGTACTTC
TRBV4-1,TRBJ2-2,TRBD2,NA,CASSQDPAGAPIYTNTGELFF,TGCGCCAGCAGCCAAGATCCAGCGGGAGCGCCTATATACACGAACACCGGGGAGCTGTTTTTT
TRBV28,TRBJ2-7,NA,NA,CASSPETVHEQYF,TGTGCCAGCAGCCCAGAGACCGTCCACGAGCAGTACTTC
TRBV7-3,TRBJ2-1,NA,many,CASSPRGENEQFF,TGTGCCAGCAGCCCTCGGGGCGAGAATGAGCAGTTCTTC
TRBV27,TRBJ2-1,TRBD2,few,CASRPGGSSEQFF,TGTGCCAGCAGACCGGGAGGCAGCTCAGAGCAGTTCTTC
TRBV6-2/TRBV6-3,TRBJ2-1,NA,few,CASSVRHGTAEQFF,TGTGCCAGCAGCGTCCGTCATGGGACTGCTGAGCAGTTCTTC
TRBV7-2,TRBJ2-7,NA,many,CASSLGGRRGTYEQYF,TGTGCCAGCAGCTTAGGAGGGCGCAGGGGCACCTACGAGCAGTACTTC
TRBV5-6,TRBJ2-6,NA,NA,CTSNRRSGANVLTF,TGTACCAGCAATCGGAGATCTGGGGCCAACGTCCTGACTTTC
TRBV20-1,TRBJ2-5,NA,NA,CSARDPRLQETQYF,TGCAGTGCTAGAGATCCCAGGCTGCAAGAGACCCAGTACTTC
TRBV5-1,TRBJ2-7,NA,many,CASSLVGGESYEQYF,TGCGCCAGCAGCTTGGTGGGGGGAGAATCCTACGAGCAGTACTTC
TRBV9,TRBJ1-1,NA,NA,CASSVAMNTEAFF,TGTGCCAGCAGCGTAGCTATGAACACTGAAGCTTTCTTT
TRBV29-1,TRBJ2-4,NA,many,CSVEGKNIQYF,TGCAGCGTTGAGGGCAAAAACATTCAGTACTTC
TRBV27,TRBJ2-3,TRBD2,NA,CASSPLLAGGPSADTQYF,TGTGCCAGCAGCCCTCTCCTAGCGGGGGGGCCATCCGCAGATACGCAGTATTTT
TRBV28,TRBJ2-7,TRBD1,many,CASRGGTGAHEQYF,TGTGCCAGCAGAGGAGGGACAGGGGCCCACGAGCAGTACTTC
TRBV7-2,TRBJ2-1,TRBD2,many,CACSVGTSVGNEQFF,TGTGCCTGCAGCGTCGGGACTAGTGTGGGAAATGAGCAGTTCTTC
TRBV7-3,TRBJ1-2,NA,many,CASSSTGGKGGYTF,TGTGCCAGCAGCTCTACGGGGGGGAAGGGGGGCTACACCTTC
TRBV19,TRBJ2-1,NA,NA,CASSVDTLGSSYNEQFF,TGTGCCAGTAGTGTCGATACATTGGGGAGCTCCTACAATGAGCAGTTCTTC
TRBV5-1,TRBJ1-1,TRBD1,NA,CVSSPGQGELAFF,TGCGTCAGCAGCCCTGGACAGGGAGAGTTAGCTTTCTTT
TRBV6-5,TRBJ2-3,NA,NA,CASSWDSGTDTQYF,TGTGCCAGCAGTTGGGACTCCGGCACAGATACGCAGTATTTT
TRBV6-5,TRBJ1-2,NA,NA,CASSYAGAGSGYTF,TGTGCCAGCAGTTATGCCGGGGCAGGGAGTGGCTACACCTTC
TRBV12-3/TRBV12-4,TRBJ2-3,NA,NA,CASSSGEDTQYF,TGTGCCAGCAGTTCCGGGGAAGATACGCAGTATTTT
TRBV7-9,TRBJ2-1,TRBD1,NA,CASSPPAGQGRNEQFF,TGTGCCAGCAGCCCTCCGGCGGGACAGGGGAGAAATGAGCAGTTCTTC
TRBV5-8,TRBJ1-6,NA,few,CASSFRDTYNSPLHF,TGTGCCAGCAGCTTCAGGGACACCTATAATTCACCCCTCCACTTT
TRBV20-1,TRBJ2-1,NA,many,CSASPLEGGSNEQFF,TGCAGTGCTAGTCCCCTGGAGGGTGGTAGCAATGAGCAGTTCTTC
TRBV6-1,TRBJ1-6,NA,few,CASSEVPGVSSPPHF,TGTGCCAGCAGTGAAGTCCCAGGGGTTAGTTCACCCCCCCACTTT
TRBV2,TRBJ2-7,NA,many,CASSTSQGHEQYF,TGTGCCAGCAGTACTTCACAGGGCCACGAGCAGTACTTC
TRBV20-1,TRBJ1-2,NA,few,CSARVPGGGYTF,TGCAGTGCTAGAGTACCGGGGGGGGGCTACACCTTC
TRBV20-1,TRBJ1-5,NA,NA,CSAPRDGLSQPQHF,TGCAGTGCTCCCCGGGACGGCCTTTCTCAGCCCCAGCATTTT
TRBV7-2,TRBJ2-5,NA,medium-sized,CASSLAGGETQYF,TGTGCCAGCAGCTTAGCGGGTGGGGAGACCCAGTACTTC
TRBV10-3,TRBJ2-1,TRBD2,many,CAISGLAGADEQFF,TGTGCCATCAGTGGGCTAGCGGGAGCCGATGAGCAGTTCTTC
TRBV4-2,TRBJ1-2,TRBD1,NA,CASSQGTGGYGYTF,TGTGCCAGCAGCCAAGGAACAGGGGGCTATGGCTACACCTTC
TRBV11-2,TRBJ2-1,NA,many,CASSAIVVHEQFF,TGTGCCAGCAGCGCAATCGTTGTGCATGAGCAGTTCTTC
TRBV12-3/TRBV12-4,TRBJ2-7,NA,many,CASSFYSYEQYF,TGTGCCAGCAGTTTTTACTCCTACGAGCAGTACTTC
TRBV12-3/TRBV12-4,TRBJ1-1,NA,NA,CASSFQGVTEAFF,TGTGCCAGCAGTTTTCAAGGGGTAACTGAAGCTTTCTTT
TRBV27,TRBJ2-1,TRBD2,many,CASSPLAAGEGNEQFF,TGTGCCAGCAGTCCCCTCGCAGCGGGAGAAGGGAATGAGCAGTTCTTC
TRBV7-7,TRBJ2-7,NA,NA,CASSWQPAGRNEQYF,TGTGCTAGCAGCTGGCAGCCAGCAGGGCGGAACGAGCAGTACTTC
TRBV4-1,TRBJ2-3,NA,NA,CASSQARGTDTQYF,TGCGCCAGCAGCCAGGCCCGGGGCACAGATACGCAGTATTTT
TRBV7-9,TRBJ2-7,NA,many,CASRGTREQYF,TGTGCCAGCAGGGGGACCCGCGAGCAGTACTTC
TRBV11-1,TRBJ2-1,NA,many,CASSFLEWNEQFF,TGTGCCAGCAGCTTTCTTGAGTGGAATGAGCAGTTCTTC
TRBV20-1,TRBJ1-2,TRBD1,many,CSARDSPGQGAGYTF,TGCAGTGCTAGAGATAGCCCGGGACAGGGAGCTGGCTACACCTTC
TRBV28,TRBJ2-5,NA,many,CASSFRETQYF,TGTGCCAGCAGTTTCAGGGAGACCCAGTACTTC
TRBV7-6,TRBJ2-3,NA,NA,CASSLTGREADTQYF,TGTGCCAGCAGCTTAACAGGGAGAGAGGCAGATACGCAGTATTTT
TRBV4-1,TRBJ2-1,NA,many,CASSQNYNEQFF,TGCGCCAGCAGCCAAAACTACAATGAGCAGTTCTTC
TRBV5-1,TRBJ2-7,TRBD2,many,CASSLVAGGSGEQYF,TGCGCCAGCAGCTTGGTTGCGGGAGGGTCGGGAGAGCAGTACTTC
TRBV27,TRBJ1-6,NA,NA,CASSLSPGNYNSPLHF,TGTGCCAGCAGTTTATCTCCAGGCAACTATAATTCACCCCTCCACTTT
TRBV4-1,TRBJ2-1,TRBD2,many,CASSHGLAQYNEQFF,TGCGCCAGCAGCCACGGACTAGCGCAATACAATGAGCAGTTCTTC
TRBV20-1,TRBJ2-1,TRBD2,many,CRATSGSSPYNEQFF,TGCAGGGCGACTAGCGGGAGTAGCCCCTACAATGAGCAGTTCTTC
TRBV3-1,TRBJ2-7,NA,NA,CASSQRRGQHYYEQYF,TGTGCCAGCAGCCAACGCCGGGGGCAACACTACTACGAGCAGTACTTC
TRBV12-3/TRBV12-4,TRBJ2-1,TRBD1,NA,CASSSRQGIYNGQFF,TGTGCCAGCAGTTCTCGACAGGGGATCTACAATGGGCAGTTCTTC
TRBV10-3,TRBJ1-2,NA,few,CAISETGPYGYTF,TGTGCCATCAGTGAAACAGGGCCCTATGGCTACACCTTC
TRBV7-9,TRBJ1-1,NA,few,CASSLRPTNTEAFF,TGTGCCAGCAGCTTACGGCCGACCAACACTGAAGCTTTCTTT